The next 12 T cell receptor beta chains were all read from a single sample in a study of tumor and adjacent non-tumor tissue in lung cancer. Three rounds of nested PCR, following a modified ARM-PCR protocol, produced the TCRbeta library. TCRdb used MiXCR to reprocess the multiplex PCR reads, holding one entry per CDR3 protein. This sample has roughly 74,000 distinct CDR3 sequences; 76% occur once, and the top ten carry 40%. No cell sorting was done before RNA was extracted from the tissue. This non-tumor lung sample came from over 3 cm beyond the tumor edge. The specimen was distant non-tumor lung tissue. The source of these receptors is a man between 65 and 85 years old with non-small cell lung cancer.

Notes on this clonotype: This CDR3 is missing its conserved last phenylalanine or tryptophan, likely due to a read error. The chain employs TRBV7-8 and TRBJ2-2; 7 bases map to TRBD1. From germline, CDR1 is SGHVS and CDR2 FQNEAQ. This CDR3 comprises 15 residues. DNA for the CDR3: TGTGCCTGCAGCCCCGGGACAGTAAACACCGGGGAGCTGTTTATT. Amino acid sequence: CACSPGTVNTGELFI.

For this clonotype: The junction differs from germline at one of its ends, possibly a read error. The CDR3 spells CNVGGEWFTEAFF. In nucleotides, the CDR3 is TGCAACGTTGGCGGGGAATGGTTCACTGAAGCTTTCTTT. The rearrangement links TRBV29-1 to TRBJ1-1, with D uncertain. The CDR3 runs 13 residues. CDR1 is SQVTM and CDR2 is ANQGSEA in the germline V gene.

Concerning this clonotype: The junction differs from germline at one of its ends, possibly a read error. The rearrangement links TRBV12-3 or TRBV12-4 to TRBJ2-3; 7 bases are a match to TRBD1. The CDR3 is 15 residues long. DNA of the CDR3: TGTGCCAACAGTCCCGGGACAGAGGTCACAGATACGCAGTATTTT. Its translation is CANSPGTEVTDTQYF.

This clonotype appeared a few times. Since a much larger clone is just one base distant, this may be a read error. This chain uses TRBV6-5 with TRBJ1-2; D is undetermined. The CDR3 has 11 residues. Germline loops: CDR1 MNHEY, CDR2 SVGAGI. CDR3 bases: TGTGCCAGCCGCTCGGAGTATGACTACACCTTC. Encoded protein: CASRSEYDYTF.

On this clonotype itself: The CDR3 end shows no conserved phenylalanine or tryptophan, and so a read error is likely. The V and J genes are TRBV6-2 or TRBV6-3 and TRBJ2-6; D remains ambiguous. CDR1 and CDR2 (germline): MNHEY, SVGEGT. The CDR3 has 12 residues. In DNA, the CDR3 is TGTACCAGCCGCACCGGGGCCAACGTCCTGACTCTC. Protein sequence: CTSRTGANVLTL.

CDR3 bases: TGCAGTGCTCCGACCCCGAGTAGTTACATTCAGTACTTC. This translates into CSAPTPSSYIQYF. The V and J genes are TRBV20-1 and TRBJ2-4; D not certain. CDR1 is DFQATT, CDR2 SNEGSKA, per germline (reference sequence). V dropped 5 bases and J dropped 8 bases, with 16 bases sitting between them. The CDR3 has 13 residues.

This clonotype turned up a few times. The chain carries TRBV20-1 and TRBJ1-2; the match to TRBD1 covers 11 bases. CDR1 is DFQATT and CDR2 is SNEGSKA in the germline V gene (reference sequence). V was clipped by 6 bases and J by 8 bases; unmatched bases: 11. The CDR3 covers 14 residues. CDR3 bases: TGCAGTGCGAGTACCGGGACAGGGGGGTTCGGCTACACCTTC. It codes for CSASTGTGGFGYTF.

Only a few counts were recorded for this clonotype. A much larger clone lies one base from this, so it may be a read error. This chain connects TRBV29-1 to TRBJ2-3; a possible D gene is TRBD1 (6 bases). Germline assignment: CDR1 SQVTM and CDR2 ANQGSEA. This CDR3 is 15 amino acids long. The V end lost 5 bases, the J end lost 0 bases, and 15 bases lay between the germline ends. CDR3 DNA sequence: TGCAGCGTTCGCATTACGGGACACAGCACAGATACGCAGTATTTT. Translated, it gives CSVRITGHSTDTQYF.

This clonotype occurred many times. The chain is built from TRBV5-1 and TRBJ2-4, with a tentative D call TRBD2 (5 bases). This CDR3 contains 14 residues. Trimming left V 1 base short and J 6 bases short, with 11 bases between. Germline V gene data show CDR1 as SGHRS and CDR2 as YFSETQ. CDR3 coding DNA: TGCGCCAGCAGCTTGTCTGAGGGTCTAAACATTCAGTACTTC. As protein: CASSLSEGLNIQYF. Variable domain in full (rest from reference TRBV5-1 and TRBJ2-4): KAGVTQTPRYLIKTRGQQVTLSCSPISGHRSVSWYQQTPGQGLQFLFEYFSETQRNKGNFPGRFSGRQFSNSRSEMNVSTLELGDSALYLCASSLSEGLNIQYFGAGTRLSVL.

This clonotype was seen ten or more times. J is TRBJ2-5 and V is TRBV28, with TRBD1 matching over 9 bases. With 3 bases clipped from V and 5 bases from J, the junction kept 7 bases outside the gene matches. Germline CDR1 MDHEN, CDR2 SYDVKM. This CDR3 is 15 amino acids long. The DNA for the CDR3 is TGTGCCAGCAGTTTCCGAACAGGGGGCATGGAGACCCAGTACTTC. This sequence encodes CASSFRTGGMETQYF.

The chain uses TRBV29-1 and TRBJ1-1; 7 positions agree with TRBD1. The CDR3 runs 12 residues. The germline CDR1 and CDR2 sequences are SQVTM and ANQGSEA. The V gene end was trimmed by 5 bases and the J gene end by 5 bases; junction bases not matched to a gene: 5. The CDR3 coding sequence is TGCAGCGTTCCCCAGGGGGGGACTGAAGCTTTCTTT. This sequence encodes CSVPQGGTEAFF.

As to this clonotype: This sequence may be a read error, since a much larger clone differs from it by one base. The chain recombines TRBV28 with TRBJ1-2; D not certain. V dropped 3 bases and J dropped 3 bases, with 11 bases sitting between them. The CDR3 consists of 14 residues. In germline, CDR1 is MDHEN, CDR2 SYDVKM. The CDR3, as DNA: TGTGCCAGCAGTTTCGGGCAGAGTTACTATGGCTACACCTTC. Amino acids: CASSFGQSYYGYTF.